There are many counts of the clone carrying this TCR beta chain. The data originate from a study of regulatory T cells in long-lasting Graves disease. TCR beta libraries were built with iRepertoire HTBI primers and Arm-PCR of CDR3 regions. A single record per CDR3 protein comes from TCRdb applying MiXCR to the multiplex PCR reads. The table records about 530,000 distinct CDR3 sequences, around 15% of them present only once. Documented time point: newly diagnosed GD, antithyroid drugs for less than 3 months. There was RNA extracted from PBMCs, and the TCR library was made from it. This same sample was also part of a study on T cells in Graves' hyperthyroidism and ophthalmopathy. That work adds: Among the patients, aged 18 to 65, hyperthyroidism was newly diagnosed and had lasted under 2 months.

The material was peripheral blood mononuclear cells (PBMCs), obtained at new diagnosis, from a patient treated with antithyroid drugs. The clonotype was recovered from a woman aged 35-60 years with Graves disease.

In DNA, the CDR3 is TGTGCCAGCAGTGCCTCGACCGATCAGCCCCAGCATTTT. It is translated as CASSASTDQPQHF. The V gene is TRBV2, the J gene TRBJ1-5; no reliable D call. The CDR3 spans 13 residues. Trimming took off 4 bases at V and 5 bases at J, with 9 bases between the two ends. Germline CDR1 and CDR2: SNHLY and FYNNEI.